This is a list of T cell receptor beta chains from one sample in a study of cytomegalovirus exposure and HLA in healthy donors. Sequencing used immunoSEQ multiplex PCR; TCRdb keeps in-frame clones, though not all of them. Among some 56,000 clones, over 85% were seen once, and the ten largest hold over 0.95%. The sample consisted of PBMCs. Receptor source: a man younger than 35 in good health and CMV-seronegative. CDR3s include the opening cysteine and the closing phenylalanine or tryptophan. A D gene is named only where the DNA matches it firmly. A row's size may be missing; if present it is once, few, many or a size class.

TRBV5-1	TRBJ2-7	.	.	TGCGCCAGCAGCTTTGGCGGATCAAGCTCCTACGAGCAGTACTTC	CASSFGGSSSYEQYF
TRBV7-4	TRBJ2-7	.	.	TGTGCCAGCAGCCCACAATTGGGGGGTTCCCACGAGCAGTACTTC	CASSPQLGGSHEQYF
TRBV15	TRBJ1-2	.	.	TGTGCCACCAGCAGGGGCCGGTCGGGGGGCCCCACTATAAATGGCTACACCTTC	CATSRGRSGGPTINGYTF
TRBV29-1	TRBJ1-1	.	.	TGCAGCGTTGACCCCGGTCCTTTCGGGGTGGACACTGAAGCTTTCTTT	CSVDPGPFGVDTEAFF
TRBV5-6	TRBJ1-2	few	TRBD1	TGTGCCAGCAGCTTTTACCGGGACAGGGAATATGGCTACACCTTC	CASSFYRDREYGYTF
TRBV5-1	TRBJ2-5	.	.	TGCGCCAGCAGCTTAGGGGCATTAAACCAAGAGACCCAGTACTTC	CASSLGALNQETQYF
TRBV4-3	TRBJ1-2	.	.	TGCGCCAGCAGCCAAGAAGCGCAGCGTTCGTTAGTTGGCTACACCTTC	CASSQEAQRSLVGYTF
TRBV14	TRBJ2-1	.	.	TGTGCCAGCAGCCAAGACCTTGACTCGATCCCCTACAATGAGCAGTTCTTC	CASSQDLDSIPYNEQFF
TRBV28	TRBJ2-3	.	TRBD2	TGTGCCAGCAGTTTAAGCGTAGGTGGTCCGCGGCGGGAGGGCCGGCATCCTAGCGATACGCAGTATTTT	CASSLSVGGPRREGRHPSDTQYF
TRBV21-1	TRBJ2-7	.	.	TGTGCCAGCACCCACCTCATCACTAGTCCCGAGCAGTACTTC	CASTHLITSPEQYF
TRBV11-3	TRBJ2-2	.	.	TGTGCCAGCAGCTTAGTTTCAGGGGACACCGGGGAGCTGTTTTTT	CASSLVSGDTGELFF
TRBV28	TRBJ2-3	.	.	TGTGCCAGGGGGAGTGTAGATACGCAGTATTTT	CARGSVDTQYF
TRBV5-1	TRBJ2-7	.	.	TGCGCCAGCAGCTTACGGGCCTACGAGCAGTACTTC	CASSLRAYEQYF